This T cell receptor beta chain was sequenced in a study of neoadjuvant anti-PD-1 for oral cavity cancer. Study information: Around day 43, patients without progression received a fourth nivolumab dose before surgery. General study points: Only a few patients per response group were TCR-analyzed; validation needed.

Time point denoted: after neoadjuvant nivolumab, at surgical resection. CDR1 is SGHRS and CDR2 is YFSETQ in the germline V gene. Germline trimming cut 4 bases from V and 9 bases from J; bases unmatched to any gene: 7. This CDR3 is built from 16 residues. Most PBMC samples had around 480 ng input DNA in six replicates. Clones were read by immunoSEQ multiplex PCR, and TCRdb kept only the in-frame ones, dropping some. The sample lists tens of thousands of clones, 85% to 90% occurring once. About this clone itself: Its antigen is unknown.

The chain couples TRBV5-1 to TRBJ2-1; 16 positions agree with TRBD2. The sequence was obtained from a person between 35 and 79 years old with oral cavity squamous cell carcinoma. Source: PBMCs, taken after nivolumab (anti-PD-1) treatment. CDR3 amino acids: CASSPGTSGGVVEQFF. As DNA, the CDR3 is TGCGCCAGCAGCCCAGGGACTAGCGGGGGGGTTGTTGAGCAGTTCTTC.